This entry lists 13 T cell receptor beta chains sequenced from one sample in a study of CD4 and CD8 cells across lung adenocarcinoma regions. MiXCR was run by TCRdb on the PCR reads, yielding one entry per CDR3 protein. This table holds 13,000 to 15,000 distinct CDR3 sequences, approximately 40% found once. Sequenced input: CD4+ T cells from the center of a lung tumor. These receptors were taken from a male donor with lung adenocarcinoma. The CD4 and CD8 labels of this study may be unreliable.

V is TRBV10-3 and J is TRBJ2-1, with D perhaps TRBD1 or TRBD2 (5 bases each). Judging by the DNA end, TRBJ2-7 fits better; the J call may be wrong. This CDR3 is 13 amino acids long. In germline, CDR1 is ENHRY, CDR2 SYGVKD. The CDR3 sequence is CAIRAGTSDEQYF. CDR3 nucleotides: TGTGCCATCAGGGCAGGGACCAGCGATGAGCAGTACTTC.

This clonotype ranks as medium-sized. V and J are TRBV6-5 and TRBJ2-1; D not certain. In germline, CDR1 is MNHEY, CDR2 SVGAGI. V was pared by 4 bases and J by 0 bases, with 13 bases between. The length of the CDR3 is 16 residues. The CDR3 sequence is CASSWVADNSYNEQFF. The CDR3 nucleotides read TGTGCCAGCAGTTGGGTCGCGGATAACTCCTACAATGAGCAGTTCTTC.

The count of this clonotype is one. The rearrangement joins TRBV27 to TRBJ2-1; 7 nucleotides match TRBD2. The germline gives CDR1 MNHEY, CDR2 SMNVEV (reference sequence). This CDR3 contains 15 residues. J lost 0 bases, V lost 8 bases, and 7 bases had no gene match. The CDR3 bases are TGTGCCAGCCAGAGCGGGGCTAGCTCCTACAATGAGCAGTTCTTC. Translated, it gives CASQSGASSYNEQFF.

This clonotype was counted a few times. The chain employs TRBV30 and TRBJ2-1; D may correspond to TRBD1 or TRBD2 (6 bases each). Trimming removed 8 bases at V and 4 bases at J, with 15 bases between. The CDR3 totals 13 residues. Germline V gene lookup returns CDR1 GTSNPN and CDR2 SVGIG (reference sequence). CDR3 DNA: TGTGCCGCCACGGGGGCGGATTACAATGAGCAGTTCTTC. It translates to CAATGADYNEQFF.

Sample share makes this clonotype medium-sized. The V call is TRBV6-1, the J call TRBJ1-1; D is unclear. V was clipped by 4 bases and J by 0 bases, with 12 bases between them. This CDR3 is built from 15 residues. CDR1 is MNHNS, CDR2 SASEGT, per germline. CDR3 bases: TGTGCCAGCAGTGTAAACAGTCTGATGAACACTGAAGCTTTCTTT. Translated, it gives CASSVNSLMNTEAFF.

This clonotype was detected a few times. V gene TRBV7-3 combines with J gene TRBJ2-5, with D perhaps TRBD1 (5 bases). The last part of the DNA fits TRBJ2-1 better; the J call may be wrong. The CDR3 sequence is 13 residues long. Germline CDR1 is SGHTA and CDR2 is FQGTGA. DNA of the CDR3: TGTGCCAGCAGCTTAATAGGGGCAAATGAGCAGTTCTTC. Residues: CASSLIGANEQFF.

To note about this clonotype: A read error may account for a junction end that differs from germline. The chain links TRBV6-1 to TRBJ2-1; 7 nucleotides line up with TRBD2. This CDR3 contains 13 residues. Germline CDR1 MNHNS, CDR2 SASEGT. The CDR3 loop is CARGEATSGEQFF. CDR3 coding DNA: TGTGCCAGGGGTGAAGCGACCAGCGGGGAGCAGTTTTTC.

The chain couples TRBV27 to TRBJ1-3; D uncertain. Trimming took off 2 bases at V and 0 bases at J, with 11 bases between the two ends. In germline, CDR1 is MNHEY, CDR2 SMNVEV (reference sequence). The CDR3 covers 16 residues. The CDR3 reads CASSLRSPYSGNTIYF. The CDR3 DNA follows: TGTGCCAGCAGTTTACGTAGCCCGTACTCTGGAAACACCATATATTTT.

This sequence joins TRBV6-1 and TRBJ2-3; no definite D call. In germline, CDR1 is MNHNS, CDR2 SASEGT. CDR3 size: 12 residues. With 6 bases removed from V and 4 bases from J, the gap between germline ends came to 8 bases. This CDR3 is CASRDTSDTQYF. The CDR3 bases are TGTGCCAGCAGAGACACCTCAGATACGCAGTATTTT.

This clonotype was observed a handful of times. The V call is TRBV12-3 or TRBV12-4, the J call TRBJ2-1; possibly TRBD2 for D (6 bases). CDR3 size: 14 residues. V dropped 5 bases and J dropped 10 bases, with 18 bases sitting between them. Here the CDR3 reads CASSGGTSGREQFF. The CDR3 coding sequence is TGTGCCAGCAGTGGTGGGACTTCCGGGCGGGAGCAGTTCTTC.

J is TRBJ2-3 and V is TRBV6-1, with D tentatively TRBD1 (6 bases). Trimming took 9 bases from V and 2 from J, leaving 15 bases between them. CDR1 and CDR2 from the germline V gene are MNHNS and SASEGT. The CDR3 runs 14 residues. The CDR3 spells CASTWGPLTDTQYF. The DNA for the CDR3 is TGTGCCAGTACTTGGGGGCCCCTCACAGATACGCAGTATTTT.

This clonotype was observed a single time. The CDR3 bases are TGTGCCAGCACGAGACTAGCGGGAGCCGGGGAGCTGTTTTTT. It translates to CASTRLAGAGELFF. The V call is TRBV18, the J call TRBJ2-2; 12 nucleotides match TRBD2. CDR1 is KGHSH and CDR2 is LQKENI in the germline V gene. V lost 8 bases to trimming and J lost 6 bases; unmatched junction nucleotides: 4. This CDR3 contains 14 residues.

Comments on this clonotype: A read error may be the cause here, since a much bigger clone is one base away. The chain is built from TRBV11-3 and TRBJ2-1, with TRBD2 matching 8 bases. TRBJ2-7 explains the end of the DNA better; the J call may be wrong. Germline CDR1 SGHNT, CDR2 YENEEA. This CDR3 has 14 amino acids. CDR3 DNA sequence: TGTGCCAGCAGCTTTAGCGGGAAAAACAATGAGCAGTACTTC. As protein: CASSFSGKNNEQYF.